This note documents a single T cell receptor beta chain sequence. The antigen remains undetermined. Sequencing was performed with immunoSEQ multiplex PCR; in TCRdb, only in-frame clones are kept and a portion is missing. The data hold some 150,000 clones, with around 77% observed a single time. The data stem from a study of cytotoxic CD8 clonotypes in ibrutinib-treated CLL. Whole-study context: After median approximately 74 months, approximately 15 stayed in remission, some 12 progressed; responses about 24 partial, 2 complete. Overall study findings and caveats: Baseline levels were approached again at progression, after clonality had risen at ibrutinib response. Clonality correlated strongly with circulating CD8+ T cells and exceeded age-matched healthy donors at baseline.

There are 16 residues in the CDR3. Germline loops: CDR1 MDHEN, CDR2 SYDVKM. With V trimmed by 8 bases and J by 4 bases, 8 bases remained unmatched. This chain connects TRBV28 to TRBJ1-6; 10 nucleotides align to TRBD1. The clonotype originates from a human donor with chronic lymphocytic leukemia. The material sequenced was PBMCs, taken after 12 months of ibrutinib treatment. DNA for the CDR3: TGTGCCAGCTTAAGGACAGGGGGGCTATATAATTCACCCCTCCACTTT. Its protein is CASLRTGGLYNSPLHF. The full variable domain, rest sourced from reference TRBV28 and TRBJ1-6, is DVKVTQSSRYLVKRTGEKVFLECVQDMDHENMFWYRQDPGLGLRLIYFSYDVKMKEKGDIPEGYSVSREKKERFSLILESASTNQTSMYLCASLRTGGLYNSPLHFGNGTRLTVT.